The 22 T cell receptor beta chains presented below share a single source sample, sequenced in a study of T-cell memory formation after mild COVID-19. One entry per CDR3 protein results from TCRdb running MiXCR on the 5' RACE reads. The repertoire consists of 300,000 to 400,000 distinct CDR3 sequences, with roughly 13% occurring once and the leading ten covering over 20%. The sequenced sample was PBMCs or a T cell subset sorted from them (not recorded which). These receptors originate from a man between 18 and 35 years old who had mild COVID-19 (a few samples of this study predate the infection). Cell type and time point are not known.

The chain has TRBV6-5 and TRBJ1-6; 7 bases agree with TRBD1. This CDR3 spans 15 amino acids. The V gene's germline CDR1 is MNHEY and CDR2 SVGAGI. The ends lost 5 bases at V and 7 bases at J; junction bases unmatched: 8. As DNA, the CDR3 is TGTGCCAGCAGTGGGGGGACAGTCCAAAATTCACCCCTCCACTTT. Residues: CASSGGTVQNSPLHF.

The genes are TRBV27 and TRBJ2-1, with D maybe TRBD1 (5 bases). This CDR3 is 14 amino acids long. V was pared by 2 bases and J by 4 bases, with 9 bases between. Germline V gives CDR1 MNHEY, CDR2 SMNVEV (reference sequence). The CDR3 DNA is TGTGCCAGCAGTTTAGGACATATTTACAATGAGCAGTTCTTC. It codes for CASSLGHIYNEQFF.

The chain carries TRBV12-3 or TRBV12-4 and TRBJ2-2; no firm D call. V lost 5 bases and J 4 bases, leaving 14 bases between the germline ends. The length of the CDR3 is 15 residues. The chain's CDR3 is CASSPPGFGTGELFF. CDR3 coding DNA: TGTGCCAGCAGTCCGCCGGGTTTCGGCACCGGGGAGCTGTTTTTT.

This clonotype was counted a few times. The rearrangement uses TRBV9 and TRBJ1-2, with D possibly matching TRBD1 (6 bases). Trimming shortened V by 1 base and J by 6 bases, and 13 bases separated the two germline ends. The CDR3 consists of 14 residues. Germline CDR1 reads SGDLS; CDR2 reads YYNGEE. The CDR3 loop reads CASSVTGKWHGYTF. In DNA form, the CDR3 reads TGTGCCAGCAGCGTAACAGGGAAGTGGCATGGCTACACCTTC.

The V gene is TRBV5-1, the J gene TRBJ2-1, with D possibly called TRBD1 or TRBD2 (6 bases each). The CDR3 contains 15 residues. Germline assignment: CDR1 SGHRS and CDR2 YFSETQ. Trimming stripped 6 bases from V and 5 bases from J, with 18 bases between. CDR3 region: CASTGGHLGDNEQFF. The CDR3 DNA reads as TGCGCCAGCACCGGGGGACACCTCGGGGACAATGAGCAGTTCTTC.

This clonotype has a handful of counts. The chain employs TRBV4-1 and TRBJ2-3, with 12 bases matching TRBD2. CDR3 length: 19 residues. With 4 bases clipped from V and 0 bases from J, the junction kept 11 bases outside the gene matches. Per the germline V gene, CDR1 is MGHRA and CDR2 is YSYEKL. CDR3 loop: CASSLPTSGGRFSTDTQYF. As DNA, the CDR3 is TGCGCCAGCAGCCTACCTACTAGCGGGGGGCGCTTTAGCACAGATACGCAGTATTTT.

The chain joins TRBV5-1 to TRBJ2-7; 7 bases line up with TRBD1. After removal of 4 bases from V and 3 bases from J, the junction contained 4 bases not matched to a gene. Germline-derived CDR1 and CDR2 are SGHRS and YFSETQ. This CDR3 comprises 13 residues. The CDR3 nucleotides are TGCGCCAGCAGCATCGGACAGGACTACGAGCAGTACGTC. Its translation is CASSIGQDYEQYV.

The chain is built from TRBV6-6 and TRBJ1-2; TRBD1 is a possible D gene (6 bases). V shed 11 bases and J shed 2 bases, with 15 bases lying between them. Germline loops: CDR1 MNHNY, CDR2 SVGAGI (reference sequence). The CDR3 spans 13 residues. CDR3 coding DNA: TGTGCCGGGGGGGGGCGCGGGAACTATGGCTACACCTTC. Translating it yields CAGGGRGNYGYTF.

The rearrangement links TRBV27 to TRBJ2-3, with TRBD2 matching over 14 bases. Looked up from germline, CDR1 is MNHEY and CDR2 is SMNVEV (reference sequence). This CDR3 comprises 14 residues. Trimming took 8 bases from V and 6 from J; bases not matched to a gene: 4. The CDR3 sequence is CASRLAGGLDTQYF. DNA of the CDR3: TGTGCCAGCCGACTAGCGGGGGGGCTTGATACGCAGTATTTT.

The rearrangement joins TRBV6-2 or TRBV6-3 to TRBJ1-5; D is perhaps TRBD1 (6 bases). The CDR3 totals 13 residues. Trimming left V 7 bases short and J 2 bases short, with 9 bases between. Per the germline V gene, CDR1 is MNHEY and CDR2 is SVGEGT. The CDR3 loop is CASNRQGNQPQHF. Here the CDR3 DNA reads TGTGCCAGCAACCGACAGGGCAATCAGCCCCAGCATTTT.

The rearrangement uses TRBV12-3 or TRBV12-4 and TRBJ2-5, with D maybe TRBD1 (6 bases). Deletions cut 4 bases from V and 3 bases from J, with 9 bases between. The CDR3 runs to 13 residues. CDR3: CASSSAGEETQYF. DNA of the CDR3: TGTGCCAGCAGTTCTGCAGGGGAAGAGACCCAGTACTTC.

V is TRBV24-1 and J is TRBJ2-7, with D unclear. The CDR3 runs to 9 residues. The V and J ends lost 7 bases and 4 bases respectively, with 1 base between them. Germline lookup yields CDR1 KGHDR and CDR2 SFDVKD. The CDR3 region is CATRYEQYV. The DNA for the CDR3 is TGTGCCACCAGATACGAGCAGTACGTC.

This clonotype was recorded a few times. This chain joins TRBV3-1 and TRBJ2-3; D is tentatively TRBD1 or TRBD2 (5 bases each). Per germline, CDR1 LGHDT and CDR2 YNNKEL (reference sequence). V shed 1 base and J shed 2 bases, with 13 bases lying between them. The CDR3 consists of 16 residues. Written as DNA, the CDR3 is TGTGCCAGCAGCCAAGCTTGGGACCGAAACACAGATACGCAGTATTTT. Protein sequence: CASSQAWDRNTDTQYF.

This clonotype occurred many times. The rearrangement uses TRBV4-1 and TRBJ2-5, with D possibly TRBD2 on 5 matching bases. Trimming removed 1 base at V and 2 bases at J, with 14 bases between. Germline-derived CDR1 and CDR2 are MGHRA and YSYEKL. The CDR3 spans 16 residues. CDR3 nucleotides: TGCGCCAGCAGCCAAGGAGAGGGAGAGGGACAAGAGACCCAGTACTTC. This codes for CASSQGEGEGQETQYF.

This clonotype was recorded a few times. The chain combines TRBV7-9 with TRBJ1-1, with 9 bases matching TRBD1. V was clipped by 5 bases and J by 8 bases; unmatched bases: 3. This CDR3 has 12 amino acids. Germline V lookup: CDR1 SEHNR, CDR2 FQNEAQ (reference sequence). The CDR3 nucleotides read TGTGCCAGCAGCACCGGACAGGGGGAAGCTTTCTTT. This translates into CASSTGQGEAFF.

The J gene is TRBJ2-7, the V gene TRBV3-1; no definite D call. The length of the CDR3 is 13 residues. Between the trimmed V and J ends, which lost 2 bases and 6 bases, there was a span of 11 bases. Germline CDR1 is LGHDT and CDR2 is YNNKEL (reference sequence). The CDR3, as DNA: TGTGCCAGCAGCCAATTGAAAGGTGGCGAGCAGTACTTC. As protein: CASSQLKGGEQYF.

This clonotype was counted between two and nine times. The chain is built from TRBV5-1 and TRBJ2-1, with D possibly being TRBD2 (6 bases). V was shortened by 0 bases and J by 0 bases, with 13 bases between the two germline ends. The CDR3 contains 17 residues. From germline, CDR1 is SGHRS and CDR2 YFSETQ. The CDR3 bases are TGCGCCAGCAGCTTGGCCGGGGGTCCGAGCTCCTACAATGAGCAGTTCTTC. It is translated as CASSLAGGPSSYNEQFF.

This clonotype was found many times. The chain couples TRBV20-1 to TRBJ2-1; 12 nucleotides match TRBD2. V gave up 4 bases and J gave up 7 bases; unmatched junction bases: 8. The CDR3 loop spans 15 amino acids. In germline, CDR1 is DFQATT, CDR2 SNEGSKA (reference sequence). The CDR3 DNA sequence: TGCAGTGCTAACCCGGCTAGCGGGGGGGATAATGAGCAGTTCTTC. Amino acid sequence: CSANPASGGDNEQFF.

This clonotype has ten or more counts. This chain connects TRBV7-2 to TRBJ2-5; D unclear. There are 15 residues in the CDR3. Trimming pared 1 base from V and 2 bases from J, leaving 11 bases between. Germline-derived CDR1 and CDR2 are SGHTA and FQGNSA. The CDR3 coding sequence is TGTGCCAGCAGCTTAGTGGGCAGCGTTCAAGAGACCCAGTACTTC. Its translation is CASSLVGSVQETQYF.

This clonotype was picked up many times. The chain employs TRBV18 and TRBJ1-2, with 11 bases aligning to TRBD1. V gave up 6 bases and J gave up 3 bases; unmatched junction bases: 6. Per germline, CDR1 KGHSH and CDR2 LQKENI. The CDR3 length is 15 residues. CDR3 nucleotides: TGTGCCAGCTCCCAAGGACAGGGGGCGTACTATGGCTACACCTTC. Translation: CASSQGQGAYYGYTF.

V gene TRBV6-2 or TRBV6-3 combines with J gene TRBJ2-7; D may be TRBD1 (6 bases). CDR3 length: 16 amino acids. Germline assignment: CDR1 MNHEY and CDR2 SVGEGT. The V end lost 5 bases, the J end lost 2 bases, and 19 bases lay between the germline ends. The CDR3 here is CASSDYEITGTYEQYV. The CDR3 nucleotides are TGTGCCAGCAGTGACTACGAAATTACAGGGACCTACGAGCAGTACGTC.

This clonotype was counted between two and nine times. This chain connects TRBV4-3 to TRBJ2-2; 9 nucleotides align to TRBD1. The J segment lost 6 bases and the V segment lost 3 bases, leaving 8 bases of the junction unmatched. CDR3 size: 16 residues. Germline CDR1 reads LGHNA; CDR2 reads YSLEER. In DNA, the CDR3 is TGCGCCAGCAGCCAGAACAGGGGGCACTTGTCCGGGGAGCTGTTTTTT. Amino acids: CASSQNRGHLSGELFF.